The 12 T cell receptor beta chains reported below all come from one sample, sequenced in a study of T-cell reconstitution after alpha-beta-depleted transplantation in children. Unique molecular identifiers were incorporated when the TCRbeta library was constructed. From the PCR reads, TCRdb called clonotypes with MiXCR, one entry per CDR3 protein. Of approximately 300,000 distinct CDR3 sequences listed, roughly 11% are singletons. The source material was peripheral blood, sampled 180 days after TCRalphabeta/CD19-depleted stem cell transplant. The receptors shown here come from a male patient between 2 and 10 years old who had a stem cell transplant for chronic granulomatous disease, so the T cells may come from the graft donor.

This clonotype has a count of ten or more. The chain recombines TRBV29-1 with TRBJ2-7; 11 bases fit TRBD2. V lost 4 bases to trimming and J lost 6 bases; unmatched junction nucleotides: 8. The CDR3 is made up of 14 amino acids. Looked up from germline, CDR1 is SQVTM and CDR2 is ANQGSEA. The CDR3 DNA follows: TGCAGCGTTGCGGGTAGCGGGAGGGGTCGCGAGCAGTACTTC. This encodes CSVAGSGRGREQYF.

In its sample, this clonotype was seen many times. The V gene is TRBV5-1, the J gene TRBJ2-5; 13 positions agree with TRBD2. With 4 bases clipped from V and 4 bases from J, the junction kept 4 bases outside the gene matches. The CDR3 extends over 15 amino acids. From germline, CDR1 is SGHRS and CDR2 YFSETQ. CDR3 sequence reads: CASSPWTSGRETQYF. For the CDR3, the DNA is TGCGCCAGCAGCCCATGGACTAGCGGGAGAGAGACCCAGTACTTC.

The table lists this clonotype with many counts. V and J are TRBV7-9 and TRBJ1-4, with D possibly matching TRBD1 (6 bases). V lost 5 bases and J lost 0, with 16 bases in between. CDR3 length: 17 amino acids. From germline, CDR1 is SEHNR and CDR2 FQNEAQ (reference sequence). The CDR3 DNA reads TGTGCCAGCAGCGCAACAGACAAGGGGGCAACTAATGAAAAACTGTTTTTT. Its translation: CASSATDKGATNEKLFF.

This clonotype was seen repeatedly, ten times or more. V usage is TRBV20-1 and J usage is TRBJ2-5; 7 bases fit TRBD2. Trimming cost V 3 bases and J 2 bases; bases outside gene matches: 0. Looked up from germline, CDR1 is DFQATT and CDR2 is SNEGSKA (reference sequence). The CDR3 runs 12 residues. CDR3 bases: TGCAGTGCTAGGCGGGAGCAAGAGACCCAGTACTTC. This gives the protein CSARREQETQYF.

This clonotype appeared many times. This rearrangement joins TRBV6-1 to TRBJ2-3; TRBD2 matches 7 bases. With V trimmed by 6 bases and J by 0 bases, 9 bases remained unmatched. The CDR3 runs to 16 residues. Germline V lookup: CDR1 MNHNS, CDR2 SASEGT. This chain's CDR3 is CASSRRRRGSTDTQYF. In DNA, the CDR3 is TGTGCCAGCAGCCGTCGTCGGCGGGGGAGCACAGATACGCAGTATTTT.

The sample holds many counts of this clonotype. CDR3 sequence reads: CSATSEGADTQYF. DNA for the CDR3: TGCAGTGCGACTAGCGAGGGCGCGGATACGCAGTATTTT. This rearrangement joins TRBV20-1 to TRBJ2-3; 8 nucleotides match TRBD2. Trimming removed 6 bases from V and 6 bases from J; junction bases left unmatched: 8. Looked up from germline, CDR1 is DFQATT and CDR2 is SNEGSKA (reference sequence). CDR3 length equals 13 residues.

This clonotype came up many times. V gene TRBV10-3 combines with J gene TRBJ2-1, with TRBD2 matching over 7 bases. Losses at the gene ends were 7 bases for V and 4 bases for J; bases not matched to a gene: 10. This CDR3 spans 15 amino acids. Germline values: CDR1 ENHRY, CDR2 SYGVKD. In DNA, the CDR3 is TGTGCCATCAAAATGGCGGGAGATTCTTACAATGAGCAGTTCTTC. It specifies CAIKMAGDSYNEQFF.

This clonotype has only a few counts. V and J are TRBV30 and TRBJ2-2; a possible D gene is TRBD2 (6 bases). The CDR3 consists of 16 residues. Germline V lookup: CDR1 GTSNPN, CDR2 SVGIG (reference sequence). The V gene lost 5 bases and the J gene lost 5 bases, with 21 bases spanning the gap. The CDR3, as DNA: TGTGCCTGGGTAGTGGGGAAGCGGGCGGGGACCGGGGAGCTGTTTTTT. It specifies CAWVVGKRAGTGELFF.

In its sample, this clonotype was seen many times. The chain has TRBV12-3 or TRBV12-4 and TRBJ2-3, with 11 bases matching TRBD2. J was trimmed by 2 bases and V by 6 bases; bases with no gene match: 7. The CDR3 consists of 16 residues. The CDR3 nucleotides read TGTGCCAGCAGCTCAATAGCGGGGGGGCCCACAGATACGCAGTATTTT. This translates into CASSSIAGGPTDTQYF.

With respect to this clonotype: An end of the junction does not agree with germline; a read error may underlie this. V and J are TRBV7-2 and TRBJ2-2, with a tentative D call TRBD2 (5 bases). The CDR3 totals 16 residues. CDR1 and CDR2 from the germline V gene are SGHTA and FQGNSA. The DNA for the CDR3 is TGTGCCAGCAACTTACGGGATGGGCGTATCACCGGGGAGCTGTTTTTT. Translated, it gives CASNLRDGRITGELFF. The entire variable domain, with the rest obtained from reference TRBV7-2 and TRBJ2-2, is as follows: GAGVSQSPSNKVTEKGKDVELRCDPISGHTALYWYRQSLGQGLEFLIYFQGNSAPDKSGLPSDRFSAERTGGSVSTLTIQRTQQEDSAVYLCASNLRDGRITGELFFGEGSRLTVL.

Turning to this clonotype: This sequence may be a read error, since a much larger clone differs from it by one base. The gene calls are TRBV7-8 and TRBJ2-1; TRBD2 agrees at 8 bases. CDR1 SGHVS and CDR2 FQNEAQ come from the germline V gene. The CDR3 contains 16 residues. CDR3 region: CASEPREGLIYNEHFF. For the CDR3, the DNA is TGTGCCAGCGAACCCCGGGAGGGCCTTATTTACAATGAGCATTTCTTC.

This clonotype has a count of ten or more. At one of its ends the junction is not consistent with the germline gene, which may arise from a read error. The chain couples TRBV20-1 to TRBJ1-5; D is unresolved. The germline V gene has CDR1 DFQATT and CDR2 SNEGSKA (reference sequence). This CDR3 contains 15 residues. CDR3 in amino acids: CSARDLKSSYQPQHF. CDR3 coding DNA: TGCAGTGCTAGAGATCTAAAAAGTAGCTATCAGCCCCAGCATTTT.